These 32 T cell receptor beta chains were all obtained from the same sample, sequenced in a study of T cells after yellow fever vaccination. From the 5' RACE reads, TCRdb called clonotypes with MiXCR, one entry per CDR3 protein. The sample holds hundreds of thousands of distinct CDR3 sequences; approximately 3.9% are singletons and the top ten take roughly a quarter. The sample here was PBMCs, taken on the day of the yellow fever booster vaccination. The receptors were gathered from a man younger than 30 who received the YFV17D yellow fever vaccine.

This clonotype was seen a handful of times. The chain is built from TRBV20-1 and TRBJ1-4; 8 positions agree with TRBD1. V lost 0 bases, J lost 10 bases, and 7 bases stayed unmatched. CDR1 and CDR2 from the germline V gene are DFQATT and SNEGSKA (reference sequence). This CDR3 is built from 14 residues. CDR3 DNA sequence: TGCAGTGCTAGAGATGTCGGGACAGGTAGAAAACTGTTTTTT. Amino acid sequence: CSARDVGTGRKLFF.

J is TRBJ1-3 and V is TRBV4-1; D is undetermined. From germline, CDR1 is MGHRA and CDR2 YSYEKL. The CDR3 totals 11 residues. V lost 6 bases, J lost 2 bases, and 2 bases lay in between. The DNA for the CDR3 is TGCGCCAGCAGGGCTGGAAACACCATATATTTT. Its translation is CASRAGNTIYF.

There are many counts of this clonotype. This chain connects TRBV5-1 to TRBJ2-1; a possible D gene is TRBD1 (6 bases). Trimming pared 4 bases from V and 4 bases from J, leaving 9 bases between. Germline CDR1 and CDR2: SGHRS and YFSETQ. This CDR3 spans 13 amino acids. For the CDR3, the DNA is TGCGCCAGCAGCGGACAGACGTACAATGAGCAGTTCTTC. Protein sequence: CASSGQTYNEQFF. Drawing the rest from reference TRBV5-1 and TRBJ2-1, the complete variable domain is KAGVTQTPRYLIKTRGQQVTLSCSPISGHRSVSWYQQTPGQGLQFLFEYFSETQRNKGNFPGRFSGRQFSNSRSEMNVSTLELGDSALYLCASSGQTYNEQFFGPGTRLTVL.

This clonotype was seen a few times. CDR3: CATSDSMGSTYNEQFF. The CDR3 bases are TGTGCCACCAGTGATTCTATGGGGAGCACCTACAATGAGCAGTTCTTC. This chain uses TRBV24-1 with TRBJ2-1; TRBD2 might be the D (5 bases). Germline CDR1 is KGHDR and CDR2 is SFDVKD. This CDR3 has 16 amino acids. Trimming shortened V by 2 bases and J by 2 bases, and 12 bases separated the two germline ends.

In this sample, this clonotype turned up many times. The gene calls are TRBV7-3 and TRBJ2-3; D possibly matches TRBD1 or TRBD2 (6 bases each). From germline, CDR1 is SGHTA and CDR2 FQGTGA. Trimming took off 3 bases at V and 2 bases at J, with 12 bases between the two ends. The CDR3 is 15 residues long. CDR3 nucleotide sequence: TGTGCCAGCAGCTTGATCGGGGGCCTCACAGATACGCAGTATTTT. The encoded protein is CASSLIGGLTDTQYF.

In its sample, this clonotype was seen once. The genes are TRBV2 and TRBJ2-3; D is ambiguous. The CDR3 extends over 13 amino acids. V lost 9 bases to trimming and J lost 4 bases, with 14 bases between them. CDR1 and CDR2 from the germline V gene are SNHLY and FYNNEI. The CDR3 spells CARRTASADTQYF. Here the CDR3 DNA reads TGTGCCAGACGTACAGCTTCCGCAGATACGCAGTATTTT.

This clonotype was found many times. This chain connects TRBV29-1 to TRBJ2-7; TRBD2 agrees at 7 bases. Germline V gene data show CDR1 as SQVTM and CDR2 as ANQGSEA. V lost 5 bases, J lost 2 bases, and 3 bases stayed unmatched. The CDR3 contains 12 residues. The CDR3 region has the DNA TGCAGCGTTTCGGGGGGAACCTACGAGCAGTACTTC. Its translation is CSVSGGTYEQYF.

This clonotype appeared a few times. This CDR3 is CASSLNRVNEQFF. CDR3 bases: TGTGCCAGCAGCTTGAACAGGGTAAATGAGCAGTTCTTC. This rearrangement joins TRBV5-4 to TRBJ2-1, with D possibly being TRBD1 (6 bases). Trimming took off 1 base at V and 7 bases at J, with 9 bases between the two ends. The germline gives CDR1 SGHNT, CDR2 YYREEE (reference sequence). The CDR3 runs to 13 residues. Full variable domain (rest looked up from reference TRBV5-4 and TRBJ2-1): ETGVTQSPTHLIKTRGQQVTLRCSSQSGHNTVSWYQQALGQGPQFIFQYYREEENGRGNFPPRFSGLQFPNYSSELNVNALELDDSALYLCASSLNRVNEQFFGPGTRLTVL.

In its sample, this clonotype was seen many times. This chain links TRBV19 with TRBJ2-5; TRBD2 aligns across 11 bases. Germline V CDR1 and CDR2: LNHDA, SQIVND (reference sequence). V was pared by 4 bases and J by 9 bases, with 10 bases of the junction left unmatched. The length of the CDR3 is 15 residues. CDR3 DNA: TGTGCCAGTAGTAAGACTAGCGGGGCCCCAGTGGCCCAGTACTTC. This encodes CASSKTSGAPVAQYF.

The chain employs TRBV15 and TRBJ2-2; TRBD1 might be the D (5 bases). Per the germline V gene, CDR1 is LNHNV and CDR2 is YYDKDF (reference sequence). The CDR3 covers 18 residues. Trimming removed 5 bases from V and 0 bases from J, with 19 bases in between. This CDR3 is CATSGPTPDNPNTGELFF. The CDR3 nucleotides are TGTGCCACCAGCGGGCCCACCCCGGACAATCCGAACACCGGGGAGCTGTTTTTT.

As to this clonotype: Germline and junction disagree at one end, which may indicate a read error. This chain connects TRBV4-2 to TRBJ2-7; D gene unclear. Looked up from germline, CDR1 is LGHNA and CDR2 is YNFKEQ. The CDR3 is 13 amino acids. The CDR3 coding sequence is TGTGCCAGCAGCCAAGAGGGAAGATCGGTTTCGGACTTC. Residues: CASSQEGRSVSDF.

This rearrangement joins TRBV24-1 to TRBJ2-3; a possible D gene is TRBD2 (6 bases). Deletions cut 9 bases from V and 0 bases from J, with 18 bases between. Germline CDR1 and CDR2: KGHDR and SFDVKD. The CDR3 covers 16 residues. In nucleotides, the CDR3 is TGTGCCACCTCAGGCGGCCGGGGGTATAGCACAGATACGCAGTATTTT. Residues: CATSGGRGYSTDTQYF.

The chain uses TRBV2 and TRBJ1-2; the match to TRBD1 covers 7 bases. Per germline, CDR1 SNHLY and CDR2 FYNNEI. The CDR3 extends over 15 amino acids. V trimming: 0 bases; J trimming: 4 bases; junction bases outside the gene matches: 5. CDR3 region: CASSEALGQLYGYTF. Written as DNA, the CDR3 is TGTGCCAGCAGTGAAGCCCTGGGACAGCTCTATGGCTACACCTTC.

This clonotype was detected ten times or more. The chain uses TRBV20-1 and TRBJ2-3; tentatively, D is TRBD2 (5 bases). From germline, CDR1 is DFQATT and CDR2 SNEGSKA (reference sequence). Between the trimmed V and J ends, which lost 0 bases and 6 bases, there was a span of 7 bases. This CDR3 spans 12 amino acids. CDR3 sequence: CSARDSGDTQYF. The DNA for the CDR3 is TGCAGTGCTAGAGATTCGGGGGATACGCAGTATTTT.

V usage is TRBV15 and J usage is TRBJ1-2; 7 bases match TRBD1. CDR3 size: 15 residues. Germline V gene data show CDR1 as LNHNV and CDR2 as YYDKDF (reference sequence). Trimming at V came to 2 bases and at J to 4 bases, leaving 7 bases not matched to a gene. In DNA, the CDR3 is TGTGCCACCAGCAGACCTCCGACAGGGAGCTATGGCTACACCTTC. Protein: CATSRPPTGSYGYTF.

The sample holds a few counts of this clonotype. The rearrangement uses TRBV5-6 and TRBJ2-3, with D possibly TRBD1 on 6 matching bases. Germline V gives CDR1 SGHDT, CDR2 YYEEEE. The CDR3 runs 15 residues. Deletions cut 4 bases from V and 5 bases from J, with 17 bases between. The CDR3 loop is CASSLYGQGIDTQYF. In DNA, the CDR3 is TGTGCCAGCAGCCTATACGGGCAGGGGATAGATACGCAGTATTTT. The full variable domain, its missing parts supplied by reference TRBV5-6 and TRBJ2-3, is DAGVTQSPTHLIKTRGQQVTLRCSPKSGHDTVSWYQQALGQGPQFIFQYYEEEERQRGNFPDRFSGHQFPNYSSELNVNALLLGDSALYLCASSLYGQGIDTQYFGPGTRLTVL.

This clonotype was seen at least ten times. This rearrangement joins TRBV5-1 to TRBJ2-5; TRBD1 agrees at 7 bases. Trimming cost V 1 base and J 2 bases; bases outside gene matches: 5. The CDR3 spans 15 residues. The germline gives CDR1 SGHRS, CDR2 YFSETQ. This CDR3 is CASSLLTGTQETQYF. CDR3 DNA sequence: TGCGCCAGCAGCTTGTTGACAGGGACACAAGAGACCCAGTACTTC.

Comment on this clonotype: A much bigger clone sits one base away, suggesting this may be a read error. V is TRBV12-3 or TRBV12-4 and J is TRBJ2-1; weak D call: TRBD1 (6 bases). V dropped 4 bases and J dropped 6 bases, with 16 bases sitting between them. This CDR3 region has 15 residues. The CDR3 loop is CASSSPRTVFNEQFF. Here the CDR3 DNA reads TGTGCCAGCAGTTCCCCCCGGACAGTTTTCAATGAGCAGTTCTTC.

This clonotype appeared a few times. The chain joins TRBV13 to TRBJ2-7, with D perhaps matching TRBD2 (7 bases). Germline V gene sequence: CDR1 PRHDT, CDR2 FYEKMQ (reference sequence). Trimming stripped 6 bases from V and 3 bases from J, with 15 bases between. CDR3 length: 14 amino acids. CDR3 nucleotide sequence: TGTGCCAGCAGAAATAGGGGGGGATACTACGAGCAGTACTTC. Translating it yields CASRNRGGYYEQYF.

The sample holds many counts of this clonotype. The chain combines TRBV7-9 with TRBJ2-7; TRBD1 matches 8 bases. V lost 1 base and J lost 2; bases outside the gene matches: 10. The CDR3 runs 17 residues. Per the germline V gene, CDR1 is SEHNR and CDR2 is FQNEAQ (reference sequence). CDR3 region: CASSLVPIRTGTYEQYV. The DNA of the CDR3 is TGTGCCAGCAGCTTAGTCCCTATTCGGACAGGGACCTACGAGCAGTACGTC.

This clonotype was counted ten times or more. The J gene is TRBJ1-1, the V gene TRBV5-1; D gene unclear. Per the germline V gene, CDR1 is SGHRS and CDR2 is YFSETQ. This CDR3 is 14 amino acids long. Trimming took off 4 bases at V and 0 bases at J, with 10 bases between the two ends. The CDR3 DNA follows: TGCGCCAGCAGCCGAAACGGGGTGAACACTGAAGCTTTCTTT. Translated, it gives CASSRNGVNTEAFF. The whole variable domain, filled in from reference TRBV5-1 and TRBJ1-1, reads KAGVTQTPRYLIKTRGQQVTLSCSPISGHRSVSWYQQTPGQGLQFLFEYFSETQRNKGNFPGRFSGRQFSNSRSEMNVSTLELGDSALYLCASSRNGVNTEAFFGQGTRLTVV.

Many counts were recorded for this clonotype. The chain joins TRBV7-2 to TRBJ2-7; no firm D call. CDR3 length equals 13 residues. V lost 5 bases and J lost 1, with 9 bases in between. Germline V gene data show CDR1 as SGHTA and CDR2 as FQGNSA. The CDR3 is CASSPHKSYEQYF. The CDR3, as DNA: TGTGCCAGCAGCCCCCACAAGTCCTACGAGCAGTACTTC.

This clonotype has only a few counts. The DNA for the CDR3 is TGTGCCAGCAGCTATAGGGGGGCCTTCGATCCCAAGGATACGCAGTATTTT. As protein: CASSYRGAFDPKDTQYF. The chain carries TRBV7-3 and TRBJ2-3; D may correspond to TRBD1 or TRBD2 (6 bases each). Per germline, CDR1 SGHTA and CDR2 FQGTGA. This CDR3 is 17 amino acids long. V dropped 4 bases and J dropped 6 bases, with 23 bases sitting between them.

This clonotype was recorded at least ten times. As DNA, the CDR3 is TGCAGTGGGGGACTAGCGGGCCCTCGGGATACGCAGTATTTT. Translating gives CSGGLAGPRDTQYF. This chain connects TRBV20-1 to TRBJ2-3, with 12 bases fitting TRBD2. This CDR3 has 14 residues. CDR1 is DFQATT, CDR2 SNEGSKA, per germline (reference sequence). The ends lost 7 bases at V and 6 bases at J; junction bases unmatched: 8.

This rearrangement joins TRBV5-4 to TRBJ2-7; 7 nucleotides align to TRBD1. After removal of 0 bases from V and 4 bases from J, the junction contained 1 base not matched to a gene. Germline V lookup: CDR1 SGHNT, CDR2 YYREEE (reference sequence). This CDR3 is built from 13 residues. CDR3 DNA: TGTGCCAGCAGCTTGGAACAGGGGTACGAGCAGTACTTC. Its protein product is CASSLEQGYEQYF.

The table lists this clonotype with many counts. The V gene is TRBV20-1, the J gene TRBJ2-3; D remains unclear. Germline CDR1 reads DFQATT; CDR2 reads SNEGSKA (reference sequence). V was cut by 2 bases and J by 5 bases, with 11 bases left in between. The CDR3 runs 13 residues. The CDR3 DNA reads as TGCAGTGCTAGAAGGCCCCTCTTAGATACGCAGTATTTT. This translates into CSARRPLLDTQYF.

This clonotype appeared many times. The chain recombines TRBV9 with TRBJ2-7, with D perhaps given as TRBD1 or TRBD2 (5 bases each). Between the trimmed V and J ends, which lost 3 bases and 6 bases, there was a span of 16 bases. This CDR3 contains 14 residues. Germline CDR1 and CDR2: SGDLS and YYNGEE. The DNA for the CDR3 is TGTGCCAGCAGCGGAACCGGATGGGGGTCCGAGCAGTACTTC. It is translated as CASSGTGWGSEQYF.

This clonotype was seen many times. This rearrangement joins TRBV5-1 to TRBJ1-2; TRBD1 might be the D (5 bases). Trimming left V 2 bases short and J 5 bases short, with 16 bases between. Germline CDR1 is SGHRS and CDR2 is YFSETQ. The CDR3 covers 15 residues. In DNA, the CDR3 is TGCGCCAGCAGCTTTTCAGGAGGGGTCGAATATGGCTACACCTTC. Protein product: CASSFSGGVEYGYTF.

This clonotype was observed a handful of times. This sequence joins TRBV3-1 and TRBJ1-4, with D maybe TRBD1 (6 bases). Germline CDR1 and CDR2: LGHDT and YNNKEL (reference sequence). The CDR3 spans 19 residues. V lost 0 bases and J lost 3, with 20 bases in between. CDR3 DNA sequence: TGTGCCAGCAGCCAAGAACTGGGAAGCGGGGGCGCAGCTAATGAAAAACTGTTTTTT. Its translation is CASSQELGSGGAANEKLFF.

This clonotype showed up many times. The chain employs TRBV10-3 and TRBJ2-2; D not certain. Per the germline V gene, CDR1 is ENHRY and CDR2 is SYGVKD. The V and J ends lost 4 bases and 4 bases respectively, with 13 bases between them. The CDR3 extends over 15 amino acids. CDR3 sequence reads: CAISGVSMLTGELFF. The CDR3 DNA reads TGTGCCATCAGTGGTGTCAGTATGCTCACCGGGGAGCTGTTTTTT.

This clonotype was counted between two and nine times. This rearrangement joins TRBV25-1 to TRBJ2-5; 10 bases fit TRBD2. Germline CDR1 reads MGHDK; CDR2 reads SYGVNS. The junction had 12 bases not matched to a gene; V was cut back by 1 base and J by 4 bases. This CDR3 has 18 amino acids. CDR3 nucleotide sequence: TGTGCCAGCAGTGAATTTACTAGCGGGGATCCGACCTTAGAGACCCAGTACTTC. This sequence encodes CASSEFTSGDPTLETQYF.

Ten or more counts support this clonotype. V is TRBV5-1 and J is TRBJ2-5, with a tentative D call TRBD1 (6 bases). V lost 4 bases and J lost 5, with 18 bases in between. The CDR3 runs 15 residues. Germline V gene sequence: CDR1 SGHRS, CDR2 YFSETQ. CDR3 amino acids: CASSLIGTPPETQYF. DNA of the CDR3: TGCGCCAGCAGCCTAATCGGGACACCCCCGGAGACCCAGTACTTC.